This TCR beta chain is drawn from a study of CD8+ T cells in alopecia areata. Background on the study: Each day, treated patients took oral tofacitinib twice, at 5 to 10 mg per dose. General study points: Especially in alopecia totalis/universalis, lesional scalp showed greater clonality than normal scalp did.

Germline CDR1 reads LGHNA; CDR2 reads YSLEER. V lost 5 bases and J lost 3, with 26 bases in between. The CDR3 extends over 19 amino acids. Reverse transcribed after extraction, RNA yielded cDNA as the sequencing template. TCRdb's copy holds only in-frame clones and misses some; the assay was immunoSEQ multiplex PCR. The sample records around 200,000 clones, approximately 62% being singletons. In the case of this clone: The antigen is not known.

The study team obtained lesional scalp punch biopsies and peripheral blood from alopecia areata patients. The receptor was isolated from a human donor with alopecia areata. The sample consisted of CD4+ T cells sorted from blood, taken at week 0. This chain links TRBV4-3 with TRBJ1-5; D gene uncertain. The DNA for the CDR3 is TGCGCCAGCAGCAGGTCCTACGGCACTGGCTTCACTACCAATCAGCCCCAGCATTTT. Its translation is CASSRSYGTGFTTNQPQHF.